A single sample is the source of the 20 T cell receptor beta chains below, sequenced in a study of blood T cell repertoires in COVID-19. Libraries were prepared by immunoSEQ multiplex PCR; TCRdb keeps only in-frame clonotypes and omits some of them. The sample consists of hundreds of thousands of clones, 75% to 85% of them appearing once. The source material was peripheral blood. These TCRs come from a woman in her 70s with acute or convalescent COVID-19.

This clone turned up a few times. The chain combines TRBV7-9 with TRBJ2-7, with 10 positions matching TRBD1. After removal of 5 bases from V and 5 bases from J, the junction contained 6 bases not matched to a gene. The CDR3 contains 14 residues. CDR1 SEHNR and CDR2 FQNEAQ come from the germline V gene (reference sequence). The CDR3 coding sequence is TGTGCCAGCAGCCGTGGGACAGGGGCTCACGAGCAGTACTTC. Protein: CASSRGTGAHEQYF.

J is TRBJ2-3 and V is TRBV9; possible D gene TRBD2, 6 bases. V was cut by 3 bases and J by 0 bases, with 11 bases left in between. The CDR3 consists of 15 residues. Germline CDR1 reads SGDLS; CDR2 reads YYNGEE. The CDR3 DNA sequence: TGTGCCAGCAGCGCGAGCCTAGCGAGCACAGATACGCAGTATTTT. Translating gives CASSASLASTDTQYF.

The chain couples TRBV9 to TRBJ1-2; no reliable D call. Trimming removed 3 bases at V and 4 bases at J, with 10 bases between. The V gene's germline CDR1 is SGDLS and CDR2 YYNGEE. The CDR3 is made up of 13 amino acids. The CDR3 DNA reads as TGTGCCAGCAGCGGGGTCTCGGGCTATGGCTACACCTTC. Its protein product is CASSGVSGYGYTF.

The chain is built from TRBV20-1 and TRBJ1-2, with D possibly matching TRBD1 (5 bases). This CDR3 is 13 amino acids long. Between the trimmed V and J ends, which lost 3 bases and 1 base, there was a span of 9 bases. Germline CDR1 and CDR2: DFQATT and SNEGSKA (reference sequence). The CDR3 DNA follows: TGCAGTGCTAGTAGGGGAGGTAACTATGGCTACACCTTC. Residues: CSASRGGNYGYTF.

The CDR3 nucleotides are TGTGCCAGCTCAGACGACCGACAGGGCTACGAGCAGTACTTC. Residues: CASSDDRQGYEQYF. The chain recombines TRBV18 with TRBJ2-7; 7 bases map to TRBD1. This CDR3 spans 14 amino acids. Germline CDR1 reads KGHSH; CDR2 reads LQKENI. J was trimmed by 3 bases and V by 5 bases; bases with no gene match: 7.

The chain has TRBV10-3 and TRBJ2-1, with 10 bases identical to TRBD2. CDR3 size: 14 residues. Trimming took 4 bases from V and 6 from J; bases not matched to a gene: 3. Germline loops: CDR1 ENHRY, CDR2 SYGVKD. CDR3 loop: CAISVERGGNEQFF. The CDR3 DNA is TGTGCCATCAGTGTGGAGCGGGGGGGCAATGAGCAGTTCTTC.

This chain links TRBV7-9 with TRBJ1-3; possibly TRBD1 for D (6 bases). The CDR3 runs 15 residues. V lost 5 bases, J lost 0 bases, and 11 bases lay in between. Germline CDR1 reads SEHNR; CDR2 reads FQNEAQ (reference sequence). The CDR3 bases are TGTGCCAGCAGCAGGGACATCGTCTCTGGAAACACCATATATTTT. This encodes CASSRDIVSGNTIYF.

This chain links TRBV4-3 with TRBJ1-2; TRBD1 might be the D (6 bases). Trimming pared 0 bases from V and 8 bases from J, leaving 22 bases between. Germline V gives CDR1 LGHNA, CDR2 YSLEER. The CDR3 consists of 17 residues. CDR3 protein: CASSQDGTMALLEGYTF. The CDR3 DNA sequence: TGCGCCAGCAGCCAAGATGGGACAATGGCCCTCTTGGAAGGCTACACCTTC.

The chain uses TRBV4-2 and TRBJ1-4; weak D call: TRBD1 (6 bases). The CDR3 consists of 16 residues. In germline, CDR1 is LGHNA, CDR2 YNFKEQ. V gave up 4 bases and J gave up 4 bases, with 16 bases separating them. The CDR3 here is CASSLATGRDNEKLFF. In DNA form, the CDR3 reads TGTGCCAGCAGCCTCGCCACAGGGAGGGATAATGAAAAACTGTTTTTT.

The chain employs TRBV19 and TRBJ1-4, with 7 bases lining up with TRBD1. CDR1 LNHDA and CDR2 SQIVND come from the germline V gene (reference sequence). The length of the CDR3 is 15 residues. Germline trimming cut 9 bases from V and 2 bases from J; bases unmatched to any gene: 9. CDR3 nucleotides: TGTGCCAGCAAAACACCAGGGGGGACTAATGAAAAACTGTTTTTT. Encoded protein: CASKTPGGTNEKLFF.

The chain couples TRBV4-2 to TRBJ1-3; possible D gene TRBD1, 5 bases. The germline CDR1 and CDR2 sequences are LGHNA and YNFKEQ. This CDR3 has 15 residues. V dropped 4 bases and J dropped 4 bases, with 14 bases sitting between them. The DNA for the CDR3 is TGTGCCAGCAGCCCCCCGGGGGTCGGAGGAAACACCATATATTTT. Its translation is CASSPPGVGGNTIYF.

The rearrangement uses TRBV7-2 and TRBJ2-3; 7 bases agree with TRBD2. Trimming at V came to 5 bases and at J to 0 bases, leaving 5 bases not matched to a gene. This CDR3 spans 15 amino acids. CDR1 is SGHTA and CDR2 is FQGNSA in the germline V gene. CDR3 bases: TGTGCCAGCAGCCCGCGGGGGACTAGCACAGATACGCAGTATTTT. It translates to CASSPRGTSTDTQYF.

The rearrangement links TRBV6-1 to TRBJ1-1; D is undetermined. The germline gives CDR1 MNHNS, CDR2 SASEGT. This CDR3 comprises 13 residues. V gave up 1 base and J gave up 10 bases, with 13 bases separating them. In DNA, the CDR3 is TGTGCCAGCAGTGAAGGTTGGGCCGTTGCAGCTTTCTTT. Translated, it gives CASSEGWAVAAFF.

The rearrangement uses TRBV2 and TRBJ1-3; D is unclear. Trimming took off 3 bases at V and 3 bases at J, with 6 bases between the two ends. This CDR3 region has 13 residues. The V gene's germline CDR1 is SNHLY and CDR2 FYNNEI. In DNA form, the CDR3 reads TGTGCCAGCAGTGAGGCCAGTGGAAACACCATATATTTT. Its protein product is CASSEASGNTIYF.

The rearrangement joins TRBV25-1 to TRBJ1-2, with D maybe TRBD1 (5 bases). Trimming shortened V by 1 base and J by 14 bases, and 14 bases separated the two germline ends. The CDR3 loop spans 12 amino acids. Germline CDR1 is MGHDK and CDR2 is SYGVNS. CDR3 in DNA: TGTGCCAGCAGTGAATCGGAGGGAGGGGATACCTTC. Residues: CASSESEGGDTF.

The chain is built from TRBV4-2 and TRBJ1-1; D call uncertain. CDR1 is LGHNA and CDR2 is YNFKEQ in the germline V gene. V was shortened by 0 bases and J by 0 bases, with 8 bases between the two germline ends. The CDR3 length is 15 residues. CDR3 nucleotide sequence: TGTGCCAGCAGCCAAGATTCATCAGTGAACACTGAAGCTTTCTTT. It specifies CASSQDSSVNTEAFF.

This clone was seen only once. The V gene is TRBV7-9, the J gene TRBJ1-1; 9 bases map to TRBD1. The CDR3 length is 16 residues. Per germline, CDR1 SEHNR and CDR2 FQNEAQ (reference sequence). V was pared by 6 bases and J by 6 bases, with 14 bases of the junction left unmatched. The CDR3 sequence: CASRKPGQGKESEAFF. The CDR3 coding sequence is TGTGCCAGCAGGAAACCGGGACAGGGTAAGGAATCTGAAGCTTTCTTT.

The genes are TRBV28 and TRBJ1-2, with 7 bases fitting TRBD1. The J segment lost 4 bases and the V segment lost 10 bases, leaving 6 bases of the junction unmatched. The germline V gene has CDR1 MDHEN and CDR2 SYDVKM. The CDR3 has 12 amino acids. The chain's CDR3 is CAIQGGLYGYTF. CDR3 DNA sequence: TGTGCCATCCAGGGGGGCCTCTATGGCTACACCTTC.

This clone was detected once. This sequence joins TRBV14 and TRBJ1-1; D perhaps matches TRBD1 (6 bases). Trimming took off 3 bases at V and 10 bases at J, with 12 bases between the two ends. The CDR3 has 12 amino acids. Germline loops: CDR1 SGHDN, CDR2 FVKESK. Written as DNA, the CDR3 is TGTGCCAGCAGCCACTACAGGGAAGGAGCTTTCTTT. Translated: CASSHYREGAFF.

The chain combines TRBV28 with TRBJ2-3; 7 bases align to TRBD1. The CDR3 totals 15 residues. V gave up 5 bases and J gave up 2 bases; unmatched junction bases: 7. Germline V gives CDR1 MDHEN, CDR2 SYDVKM. CDR3 DNA: TGTGCCAGCAGTCCTCCGGACAGGTTCACAGATACGCAGTATTTT. It encodes CASSPPDRFTDTQYF.